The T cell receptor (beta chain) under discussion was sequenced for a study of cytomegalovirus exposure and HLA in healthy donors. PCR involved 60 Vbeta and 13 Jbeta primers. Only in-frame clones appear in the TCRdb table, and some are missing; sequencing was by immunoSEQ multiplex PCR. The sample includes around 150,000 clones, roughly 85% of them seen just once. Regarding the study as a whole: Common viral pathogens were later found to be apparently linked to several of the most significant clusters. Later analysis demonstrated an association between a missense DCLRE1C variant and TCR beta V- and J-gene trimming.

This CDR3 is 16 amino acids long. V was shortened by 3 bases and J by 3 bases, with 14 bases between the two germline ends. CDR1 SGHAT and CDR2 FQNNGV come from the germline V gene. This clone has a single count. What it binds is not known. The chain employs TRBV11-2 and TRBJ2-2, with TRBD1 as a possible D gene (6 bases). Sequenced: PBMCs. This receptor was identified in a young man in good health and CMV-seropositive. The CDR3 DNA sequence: TGTGCCAGCAGCTTCGTGAAGGGACAATACACCGGGGAGCTGTTTTTT. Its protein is CASSFVKGQYTGELFF.